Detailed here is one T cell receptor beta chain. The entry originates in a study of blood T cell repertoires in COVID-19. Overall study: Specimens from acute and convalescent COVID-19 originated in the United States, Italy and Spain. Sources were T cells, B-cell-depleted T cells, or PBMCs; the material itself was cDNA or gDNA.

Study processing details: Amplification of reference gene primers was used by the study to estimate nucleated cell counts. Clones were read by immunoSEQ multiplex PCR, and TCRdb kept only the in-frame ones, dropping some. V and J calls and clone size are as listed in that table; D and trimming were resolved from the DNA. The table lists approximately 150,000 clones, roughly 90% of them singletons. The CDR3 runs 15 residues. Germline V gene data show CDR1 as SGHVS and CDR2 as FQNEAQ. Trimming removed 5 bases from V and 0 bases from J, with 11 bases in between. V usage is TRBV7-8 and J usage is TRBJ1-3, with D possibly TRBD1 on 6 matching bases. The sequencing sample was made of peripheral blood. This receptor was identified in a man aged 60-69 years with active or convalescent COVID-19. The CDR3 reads CASSRGQTSGNTIYF. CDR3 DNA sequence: TGTGCCAGCAGCCGCGGACAGACCTCTGGAAACACCATATATTTT. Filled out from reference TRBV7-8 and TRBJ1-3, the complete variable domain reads GAGVSQSPRYKVAKRGQDVALRCDPISGHVSLFWYQQALGQGPEFLTYFQNEAQLDKSGLPSDRFFAERPEGSVSTLKIQRTQQEDSAVYLCASSRGQTSGNTIYFGEGSWLTVV.